Here is one T cell receptor beta chain with its context. These data are taken from a study of blood T cells in healthy people across ages. After removal of 3 bases from V and 4 bases from J, the junction contained 17 bases not matched to a gene. CDR1 is DFQATT and CDR2 is SNEGSKA in the germline V gene (reference sequence). This CDR3 comprises 18 residues. A J-beta primer mix and a sample-barcoded 5' primer were used in a second PCR of about 7 to 11 cycles. A single record per CDR3 protein comes from TCRdb applying MiXCR to the 5' RACE reads. This sample has around 400,000 distinct CDR3 sequences, with approximately 47% found just once.

The chain is built from TRBV20-1 and TRBJ2-3; 9 bases align to TRBD2. The TCR was taken from a man in his 60s in good health. The specimen was blood. CDR3 in DNA: TGCAGTGCTAGCGACCCACGGGGGGCGGGAGGGAGGTCAGATACGCAGTATTTT. Protein: CSASDPRGAGGRSDTQYF.